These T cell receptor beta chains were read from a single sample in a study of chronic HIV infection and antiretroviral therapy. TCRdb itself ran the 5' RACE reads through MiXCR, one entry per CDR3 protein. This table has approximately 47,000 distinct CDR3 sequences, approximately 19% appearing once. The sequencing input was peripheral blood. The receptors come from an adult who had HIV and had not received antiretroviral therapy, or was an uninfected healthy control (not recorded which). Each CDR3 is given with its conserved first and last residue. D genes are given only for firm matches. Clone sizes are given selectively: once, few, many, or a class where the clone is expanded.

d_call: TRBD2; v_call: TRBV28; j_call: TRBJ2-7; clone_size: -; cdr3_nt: TGTGCCAGCAGAACTAGCGGGAAGTCCTACGAGCAGTACTTC; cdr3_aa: CASRTSGKSYEQYF
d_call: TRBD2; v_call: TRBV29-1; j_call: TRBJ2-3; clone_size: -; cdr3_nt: TGCAGCGTTGTTTGGCCTAGCGGGAGTACCGATACGCAGTATTTT; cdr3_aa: CSVVWPSGSTDTQYF
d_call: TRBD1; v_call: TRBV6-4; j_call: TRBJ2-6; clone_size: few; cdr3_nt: TGTGCCAGCAGTGACTCGAAGGCAGGGACAGGGCTCTCTGGGGCCAACGTCCTGACTTTC; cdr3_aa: CASSDSKAGTGLSGANVLTF
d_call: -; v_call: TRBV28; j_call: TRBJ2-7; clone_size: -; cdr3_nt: TGTGCCAGCAGCAGAGATACCACAAGCTCCTACGAGCAGTACTTC; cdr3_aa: CASSRDTTSSYEQYF
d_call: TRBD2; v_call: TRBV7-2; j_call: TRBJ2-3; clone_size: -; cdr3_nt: TGTGCCAGCAGCGCCTGGACTAGCCAGGCGGCAGATACGCAGTATTTT; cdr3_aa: CASSAWTSQAADTQYF
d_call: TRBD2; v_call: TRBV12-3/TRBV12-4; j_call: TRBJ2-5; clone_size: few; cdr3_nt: TGTGCCAGCTCCGGGGGGGGTAGCGGGGTAGAGACCCAGTACTTC; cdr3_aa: CASSGGGSGVETQYF
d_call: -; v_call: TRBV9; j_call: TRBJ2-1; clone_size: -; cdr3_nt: TGTGCCAGCAGCGGGCTACCCAACTACAATGAGCAGTTCTTC; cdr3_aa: CASSGLPNYNEQFF
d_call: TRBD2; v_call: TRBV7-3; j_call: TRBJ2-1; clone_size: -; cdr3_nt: TGTGCCAGCAGCTTACAATCAGCGGGAGGTCCGCATGAGCAGTTCTTC; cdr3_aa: CASSLQSAGGPHEQFF
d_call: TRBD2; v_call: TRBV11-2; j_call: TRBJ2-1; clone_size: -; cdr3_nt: TGTGCCAGCAGCTCGGGGACTAGCGGGGCTTACAATGAGCAGTTCTTC; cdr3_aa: CASSSGTSGAYNEQFF
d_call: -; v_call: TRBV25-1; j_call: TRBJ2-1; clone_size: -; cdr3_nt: TGTGCCAGCAGCGCATTAGCAGGAGGACAGTTCTTC; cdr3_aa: CASSALAGGQFF
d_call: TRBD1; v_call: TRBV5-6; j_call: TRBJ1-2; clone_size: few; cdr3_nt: TGTGCCAGCAGCTTAAGGACAGGCCCTTTTGGCTACACCTTC; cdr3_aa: CASSLRTGPFGYTF
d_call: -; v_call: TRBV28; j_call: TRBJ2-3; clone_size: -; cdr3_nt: TGTGCCAGCAGGTCGGCGGCGGGAGATACGCAGTATTTT; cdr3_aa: CASRSAAGDTQYF
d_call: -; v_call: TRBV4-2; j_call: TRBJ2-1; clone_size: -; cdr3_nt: TGTGCCAGCAGGTACACGGGAAATAATGAGCAGTTCTTC; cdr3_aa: CASRYTGNNEQFF
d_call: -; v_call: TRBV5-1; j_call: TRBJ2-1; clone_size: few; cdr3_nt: TGCGCCAGCAGCTCCGGGCGCTCCTACAATGAGCAGTTCTTC; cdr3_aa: CASSSGRSYNEQFF
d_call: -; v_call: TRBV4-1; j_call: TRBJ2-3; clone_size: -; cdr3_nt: TGCGCCAGTAAGGGGGTACCTACCACAGATACGCAGTATTTT; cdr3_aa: CASKGVPTTDTQYF
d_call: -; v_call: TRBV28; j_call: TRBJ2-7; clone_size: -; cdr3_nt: TGTGCCAGCAGTCCCGCCGTCCAGGGTGCCCACGAGCAGTACTTC; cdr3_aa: CASSPAVQGAHEQYF
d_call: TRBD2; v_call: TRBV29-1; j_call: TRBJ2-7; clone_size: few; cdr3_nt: TGCAGCGTTGAATCCAGCGGGGCCTCCTACGAGCAGTACTTC; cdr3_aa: CSVESSGASYEQYF
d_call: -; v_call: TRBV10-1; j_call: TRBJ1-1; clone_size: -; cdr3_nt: TGCGCCAGCAGTGAGTCGAATCCATTCTCCCCGAGGACTGAAGCTTTCTTT; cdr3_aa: CASSESNPFSPRTEAFF
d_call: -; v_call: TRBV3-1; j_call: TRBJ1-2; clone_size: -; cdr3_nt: TGTGCCAGCAGACACACAGGGAATCCGGGCAATGGCTACACCTTC; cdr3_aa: CASRHTGNPGNGYTF
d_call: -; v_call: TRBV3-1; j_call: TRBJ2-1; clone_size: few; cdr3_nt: TGTGCCAGCAGCCAAGATCTTGATGGGTATAAGTTCTTC; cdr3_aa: CASSQDLDGYKFF
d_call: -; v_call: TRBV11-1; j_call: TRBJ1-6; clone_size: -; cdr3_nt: TGTGCCAGCAGCTTAGCTTCTCGACTTTCACCCCTCCACTTT; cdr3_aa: CASSLASRLSPLHF
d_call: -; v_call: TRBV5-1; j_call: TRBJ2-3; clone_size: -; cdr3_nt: TGCGCCAGCAGTAATGCAGATACGCAGTATTTT; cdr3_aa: CASSNADTQYF
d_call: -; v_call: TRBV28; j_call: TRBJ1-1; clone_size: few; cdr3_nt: TGTGCCAGCAGTCCCTCGGGCAGGAACACTGAAGCTTTCTTT; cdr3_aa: CASSPSGRNTEAFF
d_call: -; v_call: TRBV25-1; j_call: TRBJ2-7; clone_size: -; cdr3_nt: TGTGCCAGCAGGGCTAGCGAGTACGAGCAGTACTTC; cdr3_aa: CASRASEYEQYF
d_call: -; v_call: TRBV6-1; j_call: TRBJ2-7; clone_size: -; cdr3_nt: TGTGCCACCAAGGGACCGCTGGAGTACTTC; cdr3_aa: CATKGPLEYF